The source of this T cell receptor (beta chain) is a study of T-cell memory formation after mild COVID-19. Each CDR3 protein is one row after TCRdb ran MiXCR on the 5' RACE reads. The table lists 450,000 or so distinct CDR3 sequences, around 25% of them singletons. Looked up from germline, CDR1 is SEHNR and CDR2 is FQNEAQ (reference sequence). The CDR3 has 13 amino acids. The V end lost 7 bases, the J end lost 6 bases, and 15 bases lay between the germline ends. A note on this clonotype: The antigen is undetermined.

General observations from the study: The authors did not confirm SARS-CoV-2 specificity of second-wave clones peaking day 37.

This chain links TRBV7-9 with TRBJ1-2, with D tentatively TRBD1 (6 bases). Sequenced input: PBMCs or a T cell subset sorted from them (not recorded which). This receptor was taken from an adult woman who had mild COVID-19 (a few samples of this study predate the infection). Cell type and time point are not known. The CDR3 sequence: CASIRRGADGYTF. As DNA, the CDR3 is TGTGCCAGCATTCGGAGGGGGGCCGATGGCTACACCTTC.